The following is a T cell receptor (beta chain) sequence with its context. No antigen is known for it. Per germline, CDR1 SNHLY and CDR2 FYNNEI. With 3 bases removed from V and 5 bases from J, the gap between germline ends came to 10 bases. CDR3 length: 13 residues. The data are from a study of cytomegalovirus exposure and HLA in healthy donors. General study findings and limits: An analysis that came later showed most CMV-associated TCR beta chains appearing HLA-restricted. Earlier analysis looked at TCR beta V segments, and most were productive about 90% or about 30% of the time. A later analysis reportedly found fewer N-insertions in an Asian-associated ancestry cluster than the roughly 680-donor mean. For most subjects, TCR beta sequences were reported to predict HLA-A and HLA-B alleles with accuracy.

60 Vbeta and 13 Jbeta primers were used in PCR. Sequencing used immunoSEQ multiplex PCR; TCRdb keeps in-frame clones, though not all of them. The repertoire holds about 98,000 clones, with 65% to 80% as singletons. The clonotype originates from a man in his sixties in good health and CMV-seropositive. The sample was PBMCs. The rearrangement joins TRBV2 to TRBJ2-5; D remains ambiguous. In DNA form, the CDR3 reads TGTGCCAGCAGTGACGATTTCGGGGAGACCCAGTACTTC. The encoded protein is CASSDDFGETQYF.